The 22 T cell receptor beta chains below come from one sample, sequenced in a study of blood T cell repertoires in COVID-19. Assay used: immunoSEQ multiplex PCR; TCRdb lists only in-frame clones, some missing. The repertoire consists of roughly 50,000 clones, with around 81% occurring once and the leading ten covering over 4%. The source material was peripheral blood. These receptors were obtained from a woman aged 55-69 years with acute or convalescent COVID-19.

This clone was seen a single time. The rearrangement joins TRBV6-4 to TRBJ2-1; 10 nucleotides line up with TRBD1. Germline CDR1 MRHNA, CDR2 SNTAGT. The length of the CDR3 is 16 residues. V trimming: 0 bases; J trimming: 4 bases; junction bases outside the gene matches: 3. The DNA for the CDR3 is TGTGCCAGCAGTGACTCATGGGGACAGGGGTACAATGAGCAGTTCTTC. Its protein is CASSDSWGQGYNEQFF.

This chain joins TRBV6-6 and TRBJ2-2; 7 bases fit TRBD2. Germline values: CDR1 MNHNY, CDR2 SVGAGI (reference sequence). The ends lost 8 bases at V and 2 bases at J; junction bases unmatched: 11. The CDR3 has 16 amino acids. The CDR3 protein is CASGFSLAANTGELFF. The CDR3 bases are TGTGCCAGCGGATTCTCTCTAGCGGCCAACACCGGGGAGCTGTTTTTT.

This clone occurred once. The J gene is TRBJ2-4, the V gene TRBV7-9, with TRBD2 as a possible D gene (5 bases). This CDR3 has 14 amino acids. Trimming shortened V by 7 bases and J by 1 base, and 11 bases separated the two germline ends. Germline-derived CDR1 and CDR2 are SEHNR and FQNEAQ (reference sequence). CDR3 nucleotides: TGTGCCAGCACCAACCCGGGGGCCAAAAACATTCAGTACTTC. Translation gives CASTNPGAKNIQYF.

V usage is TRBV6-5 and J usage is TRBJ1-1, with 7 bases lining up with TRBD1. Per germline, CDR1 MNHEY and CDR2 SVGAGI. V lost 6 bases, J lost 3 bases, and 7 bases stayed unmatched. The CDR3 is made up of 14 amino acids. In nucleotides, the CDR3 is TGTGCCAGCAGCAGGGGGACGATCCACACTGAAGCTTTCTTT. Amino acids: CASSRGTIHTEAFF.

This chain links TRBV5-5 with TRBJ2-2; D possibly corresponds to TRBD1 (5 bases). Germline V CDR1 and CDR2: SGHKS, YYEKEE (reference sequence). Trimming pared 4 bases from V and 1 base from J, leaving 11 bases between. This CDR3 is 15 amino acids long. CDR3 in amino acids: CASSAGQGNTGELFF. CDR3 nucleotides: TGTGCCAGCAGCGCCGGGCAGGGGAACACCGGGGAGCTGTTTTTT.

The chain couples TRBV5-4 to TRBJ2-7; D is undetermined. Germline V gene data show CDR1 as SGHNT and CDR2 as YYREEE (reference sequence). V was trimmed by 5 bases and J by 1 base, leaving 10 bases between them. The CDR3 sequence is 13 residues long. The CDR3 DNA reads as TGTGCCAGCAGTCCAGGTGGTTCCTACGAGCAGTACTTC. It encodes CASSPGGSYEQYF.

The chain recombines TRBV7-6 with TRBJ2-2; 11 positions match TRBD1. CDR3 length: 14 amino acids. V lost 4 bases to trimming and J lost 6 bases; unmatched junction nucleotides: 1. Per the germline V gene, CDR1 is SGHVS and CDR2 is FNYEAQ. CDR3 region: CASSSGQGAGELFF. In nucleotides, the CDR3 is TGTGCCAGCAGCTCGGGACAGGGGGCCGGGGAGCTGTTTTTT. The variable domain in full, completed from reference TRBV7-6 and TRBJ2-2, reads GAGVSQSPRYKVTKRGQDVALRCDPISGHVSLYWYRQALGQGPEFLTYFNYEAQQDKSGLPNDRFSAERPEGSISTLTIQRTEQRDSAMYRCASSSGQGAGELFFGEGSRLTVL.

V is TRBV3-1 (or the pseudogene TRBV3-2) and J is TRBJ1-2; D call uncertain. Germline loops: CDR1 LGHDT, CDR2 YNNKEL (reference sequence). The CDR3 is 14 residues long. Trimming took off 2 bases at V and 4 bases at J, with 11 bases between the two ends. CDR3 region: CASSQSWTSYGYTF. The CDR3 nucleotides are TGTGCCAGCAGCCAATCCTGGACTAGCTATGGCTACACCTTC.

The J gene is TRBJ1-4, the V gene TRBV11-2; 7 positions match TRBD1. This CDR3 is built from 15 residues. The trim removed 3 bases at V and 5 bases at J, leaving 6 bases unmatched. Germline loops: CDR1 SGHAT, CDR2 FQNNGV. The CDR3 region has the DNA TGTGCCAGCAGCTTCTCTGCAGGGGGAAATGAAAAACTGTTTTTT. It translates to CASSFSAGGNEKLFF. Supplemented by reference TRBV11-2 and TRBJ1-4, the full variable domain reads EAGVAQSPRYKIIEKRQSVAFWCNPISGHATLYWYQQILGQGPKLLIQFQNNGVVDDSQLPKDRFSAERLKGVDSTLKIQPAKLEDSAVYLCASSFSAGGNEKLFFGSGTQLSVL.

V is TRBV12-5 and J is TRBJ2-1; D is uncertain. The CDR3 has 13 amino acids. V lost 1 base to trimming and J lost 4 bases, with 5 bases between them. Per germline, CDR1 LGHNT and CDR2 FRNRAP. The CDR3 reads CASGLDGYNEQFF. CDR3 sequence (DNA): TGTGCTAGTGGTTTGGACGGTTACAATGAGCAGTTCTTC.

The gene calls are TRBV4-1 and TRBJ1-1; D gene ambiguous. V lost 5 bases, J lost 0 bases, and 10 bases lay in between. There are 14 residues in the CDR3. The V gene's germline CDR1 is MGHRA and CDR2 YSYEKL. The CDR3 bases are TGCGCCAGCAGCGTCGGGAACATGAACACTGAAGCTTTCTTT. Amino acids: CASSVGNMNTEAFF.

This clone was seen a few times. V and J are TRBV5-1 and TRBJ2-1; D is perhaps TRBD1 (6 bases). The germline gives CDR1 SGHRS, CDR2 YFSETQ. With 1 base removed from V and 2 bases from J, the gap between germline ends came to 7 bases. There are 14 residues in the CDR3. The CDR3 reads CASSLTGPYNEQFF. DNA of the CDR3: TGCGCCAGCAGCTTGACAGGGCCCTACAATGAGCAGTTCTTC.

The chain joins TRBV27 to TRBJ1-2; TRBD1 is a possible D gene (6 bases). This CDR3 region has 14 residues. Germline loops: CDR1 MNHEY, CDR2 SMNVEV (reference sequence). V lost 11 bases to trimming and J lost 0 bases, with 16 bases between them. CDR3 bases: TGTGCCCGGAACCGGGACACCCCTAACTATGGCTACACCTTC. This gives the protein CARNRDTPNYGYTF.

V is TRBV6-1 and J is TRBJ1-1, with D possibly being TRBD1 (6 bases). V lost 3 bases and J 4 bases, leaving 15 bases between the germline ends. The CDR3 is 15 residues long. Germline values: CDR1 MNHNS, CDR2 SASEGT. The CDR3 loop is CASSDRAEDSTEAFF. The CDR3 DNA follows: TGTGCCAGCAGTGACAGGGCAGAGGACAGCACTGAAGCTTTCTTT.

This clone showed up just once. The chain joins TRBV21-1 to TRBJ1-1; TRBD1, the D gene given by the table, was not confirmed from the DNA. TRBV21-1 counts as a pseudogene. The CDR3 has 11 amino acids. The CDR3 DNA sequence: TGTGCCAGCAGCATCCAGAATGAAGCTTTCTTT. This encodes CASSIQNEAFF.

This clone was detected once. DNA for the CDR3: TGTGCCAGCAAACCCCCGGGGACAGACCGAGCTTTCTTT. Protein sequence: CASKPPGTDRAFF. The chain employs TRBV2 and TRBJ1-1; 7 nucleotides match TRBD1. The CDR3 contains 13 residues. CDR1 is SNHLY and CDR2 is FYNNEI in the germline V gene. V dropped 7 bases and J dropped 10; count of bases not matched to a gene: 12.

This chain joins TRBV27 and TRBJ1-6; D is ambiguous. Germline V lookup: CDR1 MNHEY, CDR2 SMNVEV (reference sequence). Trimming shortened V by 6 bases and J by 2 bases, and 14 bases separated the two germline ends. The CDR3 sequence is 16 residues long. CDR3 region: CASRLVGGPYNSPLHF. The CDR3 nucleotides read TGTGCCAGCAGGCTCGTGGGCGGGCCCTATAATTCACCCCTCCACTTT.

The V gene is TRBV14, the J gene TRBJ2-7; weak D call: TRBD2 (6 bases). CDR3 length: 13 residues. Trimming took 5 bases from V and 5 from J, leaving 13 bases between them. Germline loops: CDR1 SGHDN, CDR2 FVKESK. Here the CDR3 reads CASSFLGEDEQYF. The CDR3 DNA sequence: TGTGCCAGCAGCTTCCTAGGGGAGGACGAGCAGTACTTC.

This clone was observed a single time. The chain joins TRBV14 to TRBJ1-5; D is unclear. This CDR3 contains 13 residues. Trimming took off 4 bases at V and 3 bases at J, with 7 bases between the two ends. In germline, CDR1 is SGHDN, CDR2 FVKESK. The CDR3 DNA reads as TGTGCCAGCAGCCTAGATATCAATCAGCCCCAGCATTTT. Translated: CASSLDINQPQHF.

The table lists this clone with a few counts. One end of the junction does not line up with germline, which may come from a read error. The chain employs TRBV6-6 and TRBJ1-5; possibly TRBD1 for D (6 bases). Germline lookup yields CDR1 MNHNY and CDR2 SVGAGI (reference sequence). The CDR3 has 14 amino acids. The CDR3 DNA sequence: TGTGCCAGCAGTTACGCCCAAGACAGGAAGGTTCTTCTTTTT. This translates into CASSYAQDRKVLLF.

The chain links TRBV5-4 to TRBJ2-1, with TRBD2 as a possible D gene (6 bases). V was trimmed by 3 bases and J by 6 bases, leaving 16 bases between them. This CDR3 has 15 residues. Germline V gene data show CDR1 as SGHNT and CDR2 as YYREEE (reference sequence). The DNA for the CDR3 is TGTGCCAGCAGCTCGGACTATTCTTCTGTCAATGAGCAGTTCTTC. Translating it yields CASSSDYSSVNEQFF.

This chain links TRBV5-4 with TRBJ2-4; 8 bases map to TRBD1. The CDR3 totals 15 residues. V was clipped by 0 bases and J by 8 bases; unmatched bases: 7. Looked up from germline, CDR1 is SGHNT and CDR2 is YYREEE (reference sequence). The DNA of the CDR3 is TGTGCCAGCAGCTTGGCGGGGGACAGGAGGGACATTCAGTACTTC. Translating it yields CASSLAGDRRDIQYF. Combining the CDR3 with reference TRBV5-4 and TRBJ2-4 gives the whole variable domain ETGVTQSPTHLIKTRGQQVTLRCSSQSGHNTVSWYQQALGQGPQFIFQYYREEENGRGNFPPRFSGLQFPNYSSELNVNALELDDSALYLCASSLAGDRRDIQYFGAGTRLSVL.